This TCR beta chain comes out of a study of vaccination and CD4 T cells after COVID-19. CDR1 MDHEN and CDR2 SYDVKM come from the germline V gene. The CDR3 has 12 amino acids. V was cut by 6 bases and J by 4 bases, with 10 bases left in between. The Oncomine TCR Beta short-read assay sequenced DNA from cultured CD4+ T cells. TCRdb analysed the PCR reads with MiXCR anew, one entry per CDR3 protein. The data contain 7,000 to 9,000 distinct CDR3 sequences, around two thirds of them seen just once; the ten biggest clones take up 15% to 20%. The treatment here: approximately 9-day PBMC culture with coronavirus spike peptide pools or control peptides (ViraFEST assay). Note on this clonotype: Antigen unknown.

The chain joins TRBV28 to TRBJ2-7; tentative D call: TRBD1 (6 bases). The clonotype originates from a human donor who had recovered from COVID-19. The sequenced material came from CD4+ T cells from blood, cultured in vitro. The CDR3 DNA reads TGTGCCAGCAGACAGGGCCTATACGAGCAGTACTTC. It yields the protein CASRQGLYEQYF.